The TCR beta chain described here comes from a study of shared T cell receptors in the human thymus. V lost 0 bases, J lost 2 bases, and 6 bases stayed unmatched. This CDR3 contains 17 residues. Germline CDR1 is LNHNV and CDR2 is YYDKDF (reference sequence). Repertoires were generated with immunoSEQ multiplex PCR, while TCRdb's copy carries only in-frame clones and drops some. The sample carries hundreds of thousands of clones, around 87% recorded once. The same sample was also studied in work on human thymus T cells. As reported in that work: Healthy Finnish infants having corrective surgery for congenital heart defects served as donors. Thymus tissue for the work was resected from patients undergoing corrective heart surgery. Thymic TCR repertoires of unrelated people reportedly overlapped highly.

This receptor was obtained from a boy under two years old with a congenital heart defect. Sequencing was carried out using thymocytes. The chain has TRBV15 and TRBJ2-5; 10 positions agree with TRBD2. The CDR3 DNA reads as TGTGCCACCAGCAGAGATAGACTAGCGGGCTGGCAAGAGACCCAGTACTTC. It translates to CATSRDRLAGWQETQYF.